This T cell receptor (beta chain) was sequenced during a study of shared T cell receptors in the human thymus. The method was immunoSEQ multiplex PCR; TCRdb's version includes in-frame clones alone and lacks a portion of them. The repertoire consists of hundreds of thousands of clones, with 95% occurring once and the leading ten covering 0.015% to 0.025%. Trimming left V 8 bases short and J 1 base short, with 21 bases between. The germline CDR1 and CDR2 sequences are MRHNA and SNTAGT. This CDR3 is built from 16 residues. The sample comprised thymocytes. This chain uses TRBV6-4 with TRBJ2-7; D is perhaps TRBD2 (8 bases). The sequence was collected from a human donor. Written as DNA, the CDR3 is TGTGCCAGCCTTAGGGACAGTAGCGGGACTTCCTACGAGCAGTACTTC. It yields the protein CASLRDSSGTSYEQYF.